This T cell receptor beta chain was sequenced for a study of control samples from healthy donors and cancer patients. Libraries were prepared by immunoSEQ multiplex PCR; TCRdb keeps only in-frame clonotypes and omits some of them. The sample consists of about 130,000 clones, over 80% of them appearing once. This clone was observed a single time. The CDR3 runs to 14 residues. Germline CDR1 reads GTSNPN; CDR2 reads SVGIG (reference sequence). V was shortened by 0 bases and J by 8 bases, with 16 bases between the two germline ends. The sequenced sample consisted of blood. The chain is built from TRBV30 and TRBJ1-2; maybe TRBD1 (6 bases). This clonotype was obtained from a woman aged 45 to 65 in good health. This CDR3 is CAWSVIAGQLGYTF. CDR3 nucleotide sequence: TGTGCCTGGAGTGTAATTGCAGGACAGCTCGGCTACACCTTC.